This T cell receptor beta chain was recovered during a study of blood T cell repertoires in COVID-19. Background on the study: Donors in the United States, Italy and Spain gave samples during acute or convalescent COVID-19. Sources were T cells, B-cell-depleted T cells, or PBMCs; the material itself was cDNA or gDNA.

In the authors' workflow: Researchers report that nucleated cell counts were estimated from reference gene primer amplification. The assay was immunoSEQ multiplex PCR, and TCRdb's table has in-frame clones only and misses some. The DNA gave D and trimming, while V, J and clone size come from that table. This table has 35,000 to 40,000 clones, approximately 81% appearing once. The TCR originated in a man older than 75 with active or convalescent COVID-19. Source material: peripheral blood.

The CDR3 region has the DNA TGTGCCAGCAGTAATCAGGCGGGGGAGACCCAGTACTTC. Translating gives CASSNQAGETQYF. The chain couples TRBV7-3 to TRBJ2-5, with D perhaps matching TRBD2 (6 bases). V lost 6 bases, J lost 5 bases, and 13 bases lay in between. The germline gives CDR1 SGHTA, CDR2 FQGTGA. This CDR3 is built from 13 residues.